This entry lists 24 T cell receptor beta chains sequenced from one sample in a study of cytomegalovirus exposure and HLA in healthy donors. PCR used 60 Vbeta primers and 13 Jbeta primers. The table came from immunoSEQ multiplex PCR; TCRdb's copy has only in-frame clones and leaves some out. The data contain hundreds of thousands of clones, around 76% of them singletons. Sequencing was done on a sample of PBMCs. The receptors shown here come from a man aged 35 to 55 in good health and CMV-seropositive.

This chain joins TRBV6-5 and TRBJ2-7, with TRBD1 identical over 8 bases. Per germline, CDR1 MNHEY and CDR2 SVGAGI. The CDR3 loop spans 13 amino acids. V dropped 6 bases and J dropped 7; count of bases not matched to a gene: 8. The CDR3 region is CASSLDRVGEQYF. CDR3 nucleotide sequence: TGTGCCAGCAGCCTGGACAGGGTGGGAGAGCAGTACTTC.

This chain joins TRBV4-1 and TRBJ2-2; TRBD2 aligns across 12 bases. The length of the CDR3 is 17 residues. Germline V CDR1 and CDR2: MGHRA, YSYEKL. With 5 bases clipped from V and 5 bases from J, the junction kept 9 bases outside the gene matches. Here the CDR3 reads CASSGLAGGGTTGELFF. Here the CDR3 DNA reads TGCGCCAGCAGCGGGCTAGCGGGAGGGGGTACGACCGGGGAGCTGTTTTTT.

This clone has only one observation. V gene TRBV28 combines with J gene TRBJ1-2; 9 bases fit TRBD1. Looked up from germline, CDR1 is MDHEN and CDR2 is SYDVKM. Trimming removed 6 bases from V and 9 bases from J; junction bases left unmatched: 5. The CDR3 runs 12 residues. The CDR3 nucleotides read TGTGCCAGCAGGGAACAGGGGGCTCGCTACACCTTC. This gives the protein CASREQGARYTF.

The chain employs TRBV5-1 and TRBJ1-1; tentatively, D is TRBD1 (6 bases). CDR1 and CDR2 (germline): SGHRS, YFSETQ. The germline V and J ends were trimmed by 4 bases and 3 bases, with 13 bases remaining between them. The CDR3 covers 14 residues. The CDR3 DNA sequence: TGCGCCAGCAGCAAGCAGGGGACGGACACTGAAGCTTTCTTT. It specifies CASSKQGTDTEAFF.

This chain joins TRBV6-5 and TRBJ1-1, with no clear D. CDR1 is MNHEY, CDR2 SVGAGI, per germline. The CDR3 totals 13 residues. V shed 6 bases and J shed 4 bases, with 12 bases lying between them. In DNA, the CDR3 is TGTGCCAGCAGCGCCTCTCGGAGCACTGAAGCTTTCTTT. Translated, it gives CASSASRSTEAFF.

The chain is built from TRBV29-1 and TRBJ2-5; D possibly corresponds to TRBD1 (6 bases). The CDR3 runs to 12 residues. Germline CDR1 is SQVTM and CDR2 is ANQGSEA. V was trimmed by 6 bases and J by 11 bases, leaving 19 bases between them. CDR3 region: CSVKSGDQEQYF. The CDR3 DNA sequence: TGCAGCGTAAAATCAGGGGACCAAGAGCAGTACTTC.

The chain uses TRBV11-2 and TRBJ2-1; D possibly corresponds to TRBD1 (6 bases). There are 14 residues in the CDR3. The ends were cut back, 4 bases at V and 7 bases at J, with 14 bases in the middle. Germline CDR1 is SGHAT and CDR2 is FQNNGV. CDR3 sequence reads: CASSSLDRRNEQFF. CDR3 in DNA: TGTGCCAGCAGCTCCTTAGACAGGAGGAATGAGCAGTTCTTC. The whole variable domain, filled in from reference TRBV11-2 and TRBJ2-1, reads EAGVAQSPRYKIIEKRQSVAFWCNPISGHATLYWYQQILGQGPKLLIQFQNNGVVDDSQLPKDRFSAERLKGVDSTLKIQPAKLEDSAVYLCASSSLDRRNEQFFGPGTRLTVL.

V and J are TRBV19 and TRBJ2-1, with D tentatively TRBD2 (5 bases). The CDR3 consists of 14 residues. Looked up from germline, CDR1 is LNHDA and CDR2 is SQIVND (reference sequence). V lost 3 bases to trimming and J lost 8 bases, with 14 bases between them. CDR3 nucleotide sequence: TGTGCCAGTAGTATGAGGGTAAGTTTGGATGAGCAGTTCTTC. Encoded protein: CASSMRVSLDEQFF.

The chain employs TRBV27 and TRBJ1-2; D is undetermined. The ends were cut back, 8 bases at V and 3 bases at J, with 22 bases in the middle. The CDR3 consists of 16 residues. Germline CDR1 reads MNHEY; CDR2 reads SMNVEV (reference sequence). DNA of the CDR3: TGTGCCAGCGGAACCGGGAACCCATCCAAGTACTATGGCTACACCTTC. Amino acid sequence: CASGTGNPSKYYGYTF.

J is TRBJ1-5 and V is TRBV6-5; tentatively, D is TRBD1 (5 bases). The CDR3 loop spans 14 amino acids. The V end was cut by 0 bases, the J end by 6 bases, with 9 bases between. Germline V gene lookup returns CDR1 MNHEY and CDR2 SVGAGI. The CDR3, as DNA: TGTGCCAGCAGTTACTCGAAAGGGGTTCAGCCCCAGCATTTT. It is translated as CASSYSKGVQPQHF.

The rearrangement joins TRBV29-1 to TRBJ2-2; TRBD1 aligns across 7 bases. The CDR3 is made up of 15 amino acids. J lost 3 bases, V lost 7 bases, and 11 bases had no gene match. From germline, CDR1 is SQVTM and CDR2 ANQGSEA. The CDR3 nucleotides read TGCAGCGCCCGAGGGGGCGGTCAGCACACCGGGGAGCTGTTTTTT. Translating gives CSARGGGQHTGELFF.

The chain couples TRBV30 to TRBJ1-5; D not certain. CDR3 length equals 17 residues. Between the trimmed V and J ends, which lost 4 bases and 5 bases, there was a span of 24 bases. Germline V CDR1 and CDR2: GTSNPN, SVGIG (reference sequence). CDR3 DNA: TGTGCCTGGAACAATAAATTTACAGAATCTTGGGATCAGCCCCAGCATTTT. It codes for CAWNNKFTESWDQPQHF.

The genes are TRBV5-4 and TRBJ2-1; tentatively, D is TRBD2 (6 bases). V was pared by 4 bases and J by 0 bases, with 11 bases between. The CDR3 sequence is 15 residues long. Germline CDR1 SGHNT, CDR2 YYREEE (reference sequence). The CDR3 DNA is TGTGCCAGCAGCGGCGGGGATAGCTCCTACAATGAGCAGTTCTTC. Translating it yields CASSGGDSSYNEQFF. The complete variable domain, with remaining parts taken from reference TRBV5-4 and TRBJ2-1, reads ETGVTQSPTHLIKTRGQQVTLRCSSQSGHNTVSWYQQALGQGPQFIFQYYREEENGRGNFPPRFSGLQFPNYSSELNVNALELDDSALYLCASSGGDSSYNEQFFGPGTRLTVL.

The rearrangement uses TRBV6-6 and TRBJ2-7, with 7 bases matching TRBD2. The V and J ends lost 8 bases and 4 bases, in that order; junction bases with no gene match: 11. In germline, CDR1 is MNHNY, CDR2 SVGAGI (reference sequence). This CDR3 has 14 residues. The CDR3 region has the DNA TGTGCCAGCCCTCCGCCGGCGGGAGTATACGAGCAGTACTTC. This gives the protein CASPPPAGVYEQYF.

The chain joins TRBV30 to TRBJ2-5; D possibly corresponds to TRBD2 (6 bases). CDR3 length: 11 residues. The V end was cut by 4 bases, the J end by 4 bases, with 7 bases between. Per germline, CDR1 GTSNPN and CDR2 SVGIG (reference sequence). In nucleotides, the CDR3 is TGTGCCTGGATCGGGGGAGAGACCCAGTACTTC. It specifies CAWIGGETQYF.

The rearrangement uses TRBV27 and TRBJ2-2, with 8 bases lining up with TRBD2. The junction had 3 bases not matched to a gene; V was cut back by 9 bases and J by 0 bases. The CDR3 is made up of 14 amino acids. Germline values: CDR1 MNHEY, CDR2 SMNVEV (reference sequence). This chain's CDR3 is CASSGLANTGELFF. The CDR3 DNA follows: TGTGCCAGTTCGGGACTAGCGAACACCGGGGAGCTGTTTTTT.

The table lists this clone with a count of one. The chain uses TRBV2 and TRBJ2-5; D is perhaps TRBD2 (5 bases). Germline V gives CDR1 SNHLY, CDR2 FYNNEI. Trimming stripped 4 bases from V and 4 bases from J, with 7 bases between. This CDR3 is built from 12 residues. CDR3 sequence reads: CASSASLETQYF. The CDR3 DNA reads TGTGCCAGCAGTGCTAGCCTAGAGACCCAGTACTTC.

The chain links TRBV7-8 to TRBJ2-3, with 8 bases fitting TRBD2. Germline V lookup: CDR1 SGHVS, CDR2 FQNEAQ. This CDR3 has 18 residues. V lost 0 bases to trimming and J lost 1 base; unmatched junction nucleotides: 9. This CDR3 is CASSLAPVAGRGTDTQYF. CDR3 nucleotides: TGTGCCAGCAGCTTAGCGCCCGTAGCCGGGAGGGGCACAGATACGCAGTATTTT.

The V and J genes are TRBV5-1 and TRBJ2-5; 9 bases agree with TRBD1. Trimming removed 1 base from V and 5 bases from J; junction bases left unmatched: 12. This CDR3 is 17 amino acids long. In germline, CDR1 is SGHRS, CDR2 YFSETQ. The CDR3 DNA is TGCGCCAGCAGCTTGACCTCCGGGACAGGGCCCAGGGAGACCCAGTACTTC. This translates into CASSLTSGTGPRETQYF.

This chain connects TRBV10-1 to TRBJ1-4, with D possibly TRBD1 on 5 matching bases. The germline CDR1 and CDR2 sequences are WNHNN and SYGVQD (reference sequence). V was clipped by 6 bases and J by 0 bases, with 17 bases between them. This CDR3 contains 17 residues. The CDR3 bases are TGCGCCAGCAGCCCGGGACTGTCGACTTCAACTAATGAAAAACTGTTTTTT. Residues: CASSPGLSTSTNEKLFF.

This clone appeared a single time. The genes are TRBV7-8 and TRBJ2-1; 12 bases are a match to TRBD2. Trimming removed 3 bases from V and 5 bases from J; junction bases left unmatched: 2. This CDR3 region has 15 residues. CDR1 is SGHVS and CDR2 is FQNEAQ in the germline V gene. The CDR3 nucleotides are TGTGCCAGCAGCTTGCTAGCGGGAGGGAACAATGAGCAGTTCTTC. This codes for CASSLLAGGNNEQFF. The full variable domain, rest sourced from reference TRBV7-8 and TRBJ2-1, is GAGVSQSPRYKVAKRGQDVALRCDPISGHVSLFWYQQALGQGPEFLTYFQNEAQLDKSGLPSDRFFAERPEGSVSTLKIQRTQQEDSAVYLCASSLLAGGNNEQFFGPGTRLTVL.

As to this clone: Other DNA sequences in the sample encode the same CDR3. The chain uses TRBV6-5 and TRBJ2-1; TRBD2 aligns across 9 bases. The CDR3 loop spans 15 amino acids. Germline CDR1 reads MNHEY; CDR2 reads SVGAGI. V was pared by 0 bases and J by 6 bases, with 3 bases of the junction left unmatched. The CDR3: CASSYSSGRFNEQFF. DNA of the CDR3: TGTGCCAGCAGTTACTCAAGCGGGAGGTTCAATGAGCAGTTCTTC.

This clone was seen a handful of times. This sequence joins TRBV29-1 and TRBJ2-1, with 13 positions matching TRBD2. Trimming took 1 base from V and 9 from J; bases not matched to a gene: 12. The CDR3 loop spans 17 amino acids. CDR1 is SQVTM and CDR2 is ANQGSEA in the germline V gene. This CDR3 reads CSVEVSMTSGRWGEQFF. DNA of the CDR3: TGCAGCGTTGAAGTTTCGATGACTAGCGGGAGGTGGGGTGAGCAGTTCTTC.

The chain is built from TRBV5-6 and TRBJ2-1, with 7 bases lining up with TRBD1. V shed 7 bases, J shed 8 bases, and the junction held 6 bases outside the gene matches. CDR1 and CDR2 (germline): SGHDT, YYEEEE. The CDR3 length is 12 residues. The CDR3 DNA follows: TGTGCCAGCGGATCAGGGGGACATGAGCAGTTCTTC. Its protein is CASGSGGHEQFF. Full variable domain (outside the CDR3, taken from reference TRBV5-6 and TRBJ2-1): DAGVTQSPTHLIKTRGQQVTLRCSPKSGHDTVSWYQQALGQGPQFIFQYYEEEERQRGNFPDRFSGHQFPNYSSELNVNALLLGDSALYLCASGSGGHEQFFGPGTRLTVL.